This T cell receptor beta chain was sequenced in a study of beta chain features in type 1 diabetes. Study-wide points: In all four CD4+ subsets, TCRB CDR3 length was significantly, moderately reduced in type 1 diabetes.

Every bit of the isolated RNA underwent reverse transcription, so sequencing read expressed TCRB transcripts. Sequenced by immunoSEQ multiplex PCR; TCRdb stores in-frame clones only, minus some. The repertoire holds roughly 150,000 clones, with 6.5% to 10% as singletons. The germline V and J ends were trimmed by 3 bases and 4 bases, with 12 bases remaining between them. CDR1 is KGHSH and CDR2 is LQKENI in the germline V gene. The CDR3 contains 15 residues. This clone was counted only a few times. Antigen specificity is unknown. Sequencing input: central memory CD4+ T cells from blood. The rearrangement links TRBV18 to TRBJ2-2; a possible D gene is TRBD2 (6 bases). This TCR came from a woman aged 18-35 years with type 1 diabetes. CDR3 region: CASSPSRDFTGELFF. DNA of the CDR3: TGTGCCAGCTCACCGAGCCGGGACTTCACCGGGGAGCTGTTTTTT.